This entry lists 32 T cell receptor beta chains sequenced from one sample in a study of Graves' ophthalmopathy and Graves' hyperthyroidism. Amplification of TCR beta CDR3 regions used RNA transcripts. HTBI primers served in a first-round RT-PCR, which a second-round multiplex PCR followed. TCRdb itself ran the multiplex PCR reads through MiXCR, one entry per CDR3 protein. The sample has 450,000 to 600,000 distinct CDR3 sequences; 39% are singletons. Source material: peripheral blood or thyroid tissue (not recorded which). Receptor source: an adult man with Graves' hyperthyroidism.

With respect to this clonotype: A much bigger clone sits one base away, suggesting this may be a read error. The rearrangement uses TRBV6-5 and TRBJ2-5, with 12 bases lining up with TRBD2. The CDR3 is 16 amino acids. The germline V gene encodes CDR1 MNHEY and CDR2 SVGAGI. The CDR3 here is CVKPGLAGLTGETQYF. The CDR3 DNA is TGTGTCAAGCCCGGACTAGCGGGACTAACGGGGGAGACCCAGTACTTC.

The chain combines TRBV9 with TRBJ2-1; possible D gene TRBD1, 6 bases. V was cut by 4 bases and J by 0 bases, with 11 bases left in between. The germline gives CDR1 SGDLS, CDR2 YYNGEE. The CDR3 is 15 residues long. The CDR3 spells CASSPRGSSYNEQFF. CDR3 nucleotide sequence: TGTGCCAGCAGCCCCAGGGGAAGCTCCTACAATGAGCAGTTCTTC.

Many counts were recorded for this clonotype. This rearrangement joins TRBV11-2 to TRBJ2-2; D remains ambiguous. The CDR3 runs to 15 residues. Germline V gene lookup returns CDR1 SGHAT and CDR2 FQNNGV. Trimming stripped 0 bases from V and 3 bases from J, with 8 bases between. CDR3 sequence: CASSLEARYTGELFF. DNA for the CDR3: TGTGCCAGCAGCTTAGAAGCCCGGTACACCGGGGAGCTGTTTTTT.

This clonotype came up many times. The chain employs TRBV29-1 and TRBJ1-3, with 8 bases matching TRBD1. This CDR3 has 16 amino acids. The ends lost 0 bases at V and 4 bases at J; junction bases unmatched: 8. The germline V gene encodes CDR1 SQVTM and CDR2 ANQGSEA. CDR3 protein: CSVEDPQGARGNTIYF. For the CDR3, the DNA is TGCAGCGTTGAAGATCCCCAGGGGGCTAGAGGAAACACCATATATTTT.

The CDR3: CASSPQTGGDTDTQYF. The CDR3 DNA reads as TGTGCCAGCAGCCCCCAAACAGGGGGCGACACAGATACGCAGTATTTT. V and J are TRBV7-9 and TRBJ2-3; 9 bases line up with TRBD1. The CDR3 loop spans 16 amino acids. CDR1 and CDR2 from the germline V gene are SEHNR and FQNEAQ (reference sequence). After removal of 5 bases from V and 2 bases from J, the junction contained 8 bases not matched to a gene.

Many counts were recorded for this clonotype. The gene calls are TRBV20-1 and TRBJ1-1, with a possible D match to TRBD1 (5 bases). The CDR3 is 15 residues long. V shed 0 bases and J shed 6 bases, with 17 bases lying between them. Germline loops: CDR1 DFQATT, CDR2 SNEGSKA (reference sequence). The CDR3 spells CSARDLINWGPEAFF. CDR3 coding DNA: TGCAGTGCTAGAGATCTGATAAATTGGGGACCTGAAGCTTTCTTT.

The chain has TRBV2 and TRBJ1-2; 9 bases map to TRBD1. This CDR3 is 15 amino acids long. The germline V gene has CDR1 SNHLY and CDR2 FYNNEI. V lost 5 bases and J lost 5; bases outside the gene matches: 9. The CDR3 here is CASSSRDRVGYGYTF. The CDR3, as DNA: TGTGCCAGCAGTAGCCGGGACAGGGTGGGGTATGGCTACACCTTC.

In DNA, the CDR3 is TGTGCCAGCAGTTTACCGTCGGGGGACACTGAAGCTTTCTTT. It translates to CASSLPSGDTEAFF. The J gene is TRBJ1-1, the V gene TRBV28; perhaps TRBD1 as D (5 bases). CDR1 and CDR2 from the germline V gene are MDHEN and SYDVKM. The length of the CDR3 is 14 residues. Trimming shortened V by 2 bases and J by 3 bases, and 10 bases separated the two germline ends.

This clonotype was detected ten times or more. The V and J genes are TRBV9 and TRBJ2-5; TRBD2 aligns across 8 bases. J was trimmed by 4 bases and V by 0 bases; bases with no gene match: 2. This CDR3 has 14 residues. Germline V gene lookup returns CDR1 SGDLS and CDR2 YYNGEE. CDR3 DNA sequence: TGTGCCAGCAGCGTAGAAGCGGGAGCAGAGACCCAGTACTTC. Amino acids: CASSVEAGAETQYF.

The rearrangement links TRBV29-1 to TRBJ1-2, with 7 nucleotides matching TRBD1. The CDR3 is 13 residues long. The V and J ends lost 8 bases and 4 bases, in that order; junction bases with no gene match: 10. In germline, CDR1 is SQVTM, CDR2 ANQGSEA. CDR3 sequence (DNA): TGCAGCTTGGTCCAGGGGGTAGGCTATGGCTACACCTTC. This gives the protein CSLVQGVGYGYTF.

This chain connects TRBV9 to TRBJ1-5; D possibly corresponds to TRBD1 (6 bases). CDR1 is SGDLS, CDR2 YYNGEE, per germline. Trimming cost V 3 bases and J 9 bases, with 25 bases left between them. The CDR3 runs to 17 residues. CDR3 nucleotides: TGTGCCAGCAGCGCGGTACCCGGAAGACAGGTGGGATCGCCCCAGCATTTT. The encoded protein is CASSAVPGRQVGSPQHF.

The count of this clonotype is one. A much larger clone lies one base from this, so it may be a read error. The chain combines TRBV10-3 with TRBJ2-7; no reliable D call. This CDR3 spans 13 amino acids. CDR1 is ENHRY, CDR2 SYGVKD, per germline. CDR3 DNA: TGTGCCAGCAGTTACCCCCCGACAACCGAGCAGTACTTC. As protein: CASSYPPTTEQYF.

CDR3 residues: CASSHGSGSSYEQYF. Written as DNA, the CDR3 is TGTGCCAGCAGCCACGGTTCGGGTAGCTCCTACGAGCAGTACTTC. This chain links TRBV7-9 with TRBJ2-7; D not certain. V lost 5 bases and J 0 bases, leaving 14 bases between the germline ends. Germline-derived CDR1 and CDR2 are SEHNR and FQNEAQ (reference sequence). The CDR3 contains 15 residues.

The chain has TRBV7-9 and TRBJ2-7, with D possibly TRBD2 on 7 matching bases. With the DNA end fitting TRBJ2-1 better, the J assignment may be wrong. Germline V CDR1 and CDR2: SEHNR, FQNEAQ (reference sequence). This CDR3 spans 13 amino acids. The CDR3 DNA sequence: TGTGCCAGCAGCCCCGGGGGGCTAAATGAGCAGTTCTTC. Residues: CASSPGGLNEQFF.

With regard to this clonotype: This may stem from a read error, because a much larger clone lies one nucleotide away. The genes are TRBV28 and TRBJ2-2; D is unresolved. CDR1 and CDR2 (germline): MDHEN, SYDVKM. The CDR3 consists of 16 residues. The CDR3 spells CASSLPLGQLTEELFF. The CDR3 nucleotides are TGTGCCAGCAGCTTACCCCTGGGCCAGTTGACCGAGGAGCTGTTTTTT.

J is TRBJ1-3 and V is TRBV12-3 or TRBV12-4; possible D gene TRBD1, 6 bases. The V end lost 5 bases, the J end lost 0 bases, and 14 bases lay between the germline ends. CDR3 length equals 16 residues. Here the CDR3 DNA reads TGTGCCAGCAGTCTCTGGAGGGGACACTCTGGAAACACCATATATTTT. Amino acids: CASSLWRGHSGNTIYF.

This clonotype appeared many times. V is TRBV29-1 and J is TRBJ1-4, with D maybe TRBD1 (6 bases). Looked up from germline, CDR1 is SQVTM and CDR2 is ANQGSEA. V was clipped by 3 bases and J by 8 bases, with 13 bases between them. The CDR3 runs 13 residues. The CDR3, as DNA: TGCAGCGTTGAGGGCACAGGGTCCGAAAAACTGTTTTTT. It is translated as CSVEGTGSEKLFF.

This clonotype was seen only once. Without the conserved terminal phenylalanine or tryptophan, this CDR3 likely stems from a read error. This CDR3 reads CASPLMNTEAFS. DNA for the CDR3: TGTGCCAGCCCGCTCATGAACACTGAAGCTTTCTCT. The gene calls are TRBV6-5 and TRBJ1-1, with D hard to call. The CDR3 extends over 12 amino acids. Germline-derived CDR1 and CDR2 are MNHEY and SVGAGI. The ends were cut back, 8 bases at V and 0 bases at J, with 7 bases in the middle.

Regarding this clonotype: With a much larger clone just one base away, this may be a read error. The chain is built from TRBV29-1 and TRBJ2-7; 9 bases agree with TRBD1. J lost 0 bases, V lost 6 bases, and 3 bases had no gene match. This CDR3 has 13 residues. Germline CDR1 SQVTM, CDR2 ANQGSEA. The CDR3 reads CSVGTGHSYEQYF. DNA of the CDR3: TGCAGCGTGGGGACAGGGCACTCCTACGAGCAGTACTTC.

The rearrangement joins TRBV5-1 to TRBJ1-2; possible D gene TRBD1, 6 bases. CDR3 size: 16 residues. Trimming cost V 2 bases and J 4 bases, with 18 bases left between them. CDR1 SGHRS and CDR2 YFSETQ come from the germline V gene. CDR3: CASSLRGGVKGYGYTF. CDR3 bases: TGCGCCAGCAGCTTAAGGGGGGGCGTTAAGGGCTATGGCTACACCTTC.

This clonotype was observed at least ten times. The V gene is TRBV5-1, the J gene TRBJ1-1, with D tentatively TRBD1 (6 bases). The CDR3 is made up of 12 amino acids. CDR1 and CDR2 from the germline V gene are SGHRS and YFSETQ. Trimming shortened V by 0 bases and J by 12 bases, and 12 bases separated the two germline ends. The CDR3 spells CASSLEDSHSFF. Here the CDR3 DNA reads TGCGCCAGCAGCTTGGAGGACAGCCACTCTTTCTTT.

This clonotype came up many times. This rearrangement joins TRBV24-1 to TRBJ1-5, with D possibly TRBD1 on 6 matching bases. V lost 4 bases to trimming and J lost 4 bases, with 10 bases between them. Germline CDR1 and CDR2: KGHDR and SFDVKD. This CDR3 spans 14 amino acids. CDR3 protein: CATSDPTGNQPQHF. In DNA, the CDR3 is TGTGCCACCAGTGACCCCACAGGGAATCAGCCCCAGCATTTT.

The table lists this clonotype with many counts. The chain combines TRBV15 with TRBJ1-1; D not resolved. The CDR3 length is 13 residues. Trimming pared 4 bases from V and 6 bases from J, leaving 12 bases between. The germline CDR1 and CDR2 sequences are LNHNV and YYDKDF (reference sequence). DNA of the CDR3: TGTGCCACCAGCATTACCCTTGATCCTGAAGCTTTCTTT. It encodes CATSITLDPEAFF.

This clonotype was seen repeatedly, ten times or more. CDR3 residues: CASLPAGSGTEAFF. DNA of the CDR3: TGTGCCAGCTTACCCGCAGGGAGCGGCACTGAAGCTTTCTTT. The chain has TRBV6-1 and TRBJ1-1; possibly TRBD1 for D (5 bases). This CDR3 is built from 14 residues. V gave up 8 bases and J gave up 4 bases, with 17 bases separating them. From germline, CDR1 is MNHNS and CDR2 SASEGT.

With regard to this clonotype: This sequence may be a read error, since a much larger clone differs from it by one base. The chain employs TRBV9 and TRBJ2-7; TRBD1 matches 12 bases. Germline V CDR1 and CDR2: SGDLS, YYNGEE. The CDR3 is 17 residues long. CDR3 sequence: CASSVGGTGGLNNERYF. The CDR3 DNA is TGTGCCAGCAGCGTAGGGGGGACAGGGGGCCTAAATAACGAGCGGTACTTC.

This clonotype was seen more than once but under ten times. This chain uses TRBV3-1 with TRBJ1-4; D is unclear. The CDR3 covers 15 residues. V lost 6 bases and J 0 bases, leaving 11 bases between the germline ends. CDR1 LGHDT and CDR2 YNNKEL come from the germline V gene (reference sequence). CDR3 bases: TGTGCCAGCAGAAGTCAGAGACCAACTAATGAAAAACTGTTTTTT. This encodes CASRSQRPTNEKLFF.

The table lists this clonotype with a few counts. One end of the junction varies from germline; a read error may be responsible. This chain uses TRBV5-1 with TRBJ2-7; 9 bases are shared with TRBD1. The V gene's germline CDR1 is SGHRS and CDR2 YFSETQ. The CDR3 runs 15 residues. The CDR3 loop reads CASSQRQGGGDEQYF. The CDR3 DNA reads as TGTGCCAGCAGCCAGCGACAGGGGGGGGGAGACGAGCAGTACTTC. Filled out from reference TRBV5-1 and TRBJ2-7, the complete variable domain reads KAGVTQTPRYLIKTRGQQVTLSCSPISGHRSVSWYQQTPGQGLQFLFEYFSETQRNKGNFPGRFSGRQFSNSRSEMNVSTLELGDSALYLCASSQRQGGGDEQYFGPGTRLTVT.

This clonotype was detected a few times. The rearrangement links TRBV12-3 or TRBV12-4 to TRBJ2-7; D unclear. Trimming took 4 bases from V and 5 from J, leaving 9 bases between them. The CDR3 loop spans 12 amino acids. CDR3 in amino acids: CASSYLGNEQYF. The CDR3 nucleotides read TGTGCCAGCAGTTACCTGGGGAACGAGCAGTACTTC.

The CDR3 DNA reads TGCAGCGTTGCGACAGGGGCGATTTCTAATGAAAAACTGTTTTTT. Protein product: CSVATGAISNEKLFF. The chain uses TRBV29-1 and TRBJ1-4; 8 nucleotides match TRBD1. Germline CDR1 and CDR2: SQVTM and ANQGSEA. CDR3 size: 15 residues. V shed 4 bases, J shed 3 bases, and the junction held 7 bases outside the gene matches.

This clonotype was observed many times. The chain recombines TRBV29-1 with TRBJ1-1, with 8 bases identical to TRBD1. This CDR3 has 14 amino acids. After removal of 8 bases from V and 0 bases from J, the junction contained 8 bases not matched to a gene. Per germline, CDR1 SQVTM and CDR2 ANQGSEA. The CDR3 nucleotides are TGCAGCTTCCGTGGACAGGGTGTGAACACTGAAGCTTTCTTT. Translated, it gives CSFRGQGVNTEAFF.

This clonotype was detected ten times or more. J is TRBJ2-7 and V is TRBV12-3 or TRBV12-4, with TRBD2 identical over 10 bases. CDR3 length: 14 residues. With V trimmed by 2 bases and J by 4 bases, 2 bases remained unmatched. The CDR3 region is CASSLLGLAYEQYF. CDR3 nucleotide sequence: TGTGCCAGCAGTTTATTGGGACTAGCGTACGAGCAGTACTTC.

This clonotype was counted ten times or more. The chain recombines TRBV29-1 with TRBJ2-7; unclear D gene. The CDR3 totals 10 residues. Germline V CDR1 and CDR2: SQVTM, ANQGSEA. V shed 4 bases and J shed 5 bases, with 6 bases lying between them. DNA of the CDR3: TGCAGCGTTGGTGGTAACGAGCAGTACTTC. The encoded protein is CSVGGNEQYF.